These T cell receptor beta chains were read from a single sample in a study of blood T cell repertoires in COVID-19. The repertoire was sequenced with immunoSEQ multiplex PCR; TCRdb's copy has only in-frame clones and lacks some. The sample records about 140,000 clones, around 89% being singletons. Specimen: peripheral blood. The origin of the receptors is a man aged 60 to 75 with active or convalescent COVID-19. The CDR3 runs from the conserved cysteine through the conserved F or W. The D gene is left open where the match is weak. The size entry is marked missing in some rows and otherwise reads once, few, many or a size class.

d_gene: TRBD2
v_gene: TRBV2
j_gene: TRBJ2-7
abundance: -
CDR3aa: CASSEVSGRQYF
CDR3nt: TGTGCCAGCAGTGAGGTTAGCGGGAGGCAGTACTTC

d_gene: -
v_gene: TRBV28
j_gene: TRBJ2-7
abundance: -
CDR3aa: CASSPPGGSYEQYF
CDR3nt: TGTGCCAGCAGCCCCCCAGGAGGGTCCTACGAGCAGTACTTC

d_gene: TRBD2
v_gene: TRBV28
j_gene: TRBJ2-5
abundance: -
CDR3aa: CASSFGLAGTQETQYF
CDR3nt: TGTGCCAGCAGTTTCGGGCTAGCGGGGACACAAGAGACCCAGTACTTC

d_gene: TRBD2
v_gene: TRBV7-6
j_gene: TRBJ2-3
abundance: -
CDR3aa: CASSLEASGSTTDTQYF
CDR3nt: TGTGCCAGCAGCTTAGAGGCTAGCGGGAGTACAACAGATACGCAGTATTTT

d_gene: TRBD1
v_gene: TRBV6-2/TRBV6-3
j_gene: TRBJ1-5
abundance: once
CDR3aa: CASSMIRTTGQSNQPQHF
CDR3nt: TGTGCCAGCAGTATGATTAGAACGACAGGGCAGAGCAATCAGCCCCAGCATTTT

d_gene: TRBD2
v_gene: TRBV3-1/TRBV3-2
j_gene: TRBJ2-2
abundance: -
CDR3aa: CASSQLAGASGELFF
CDR3nt: TGTGCCAGCAGCCAGCTAGCGGGAGCCTCCGGGGAGCTGTTTTTT

d_gene: TRBD1
v_gene: TRBV20-1
j_gene: TRBJ2-7
abundance: -
CDR3aa: CSARGQTEQYF
CDR3nt: TGCAGTGCTAGGGGACAGACCGAGCAGTACTTC

d_gene: TRBD1
v_gene: TRBV2
j_gene: TRBJ2-2
abundance: -
CDR3aa: CASKDRGEVTGELFF
CDR3nt: TGTGCCAGCAAGGACAGGGGGGAGGTCACCGGGGAGCTGTTTTTT

d_gene: TRBD1
v_gene: TRBV3-1/TRBV3-2
j_gene: TRBJ1-6
abundance: -
CDR3aa: CASSRRTGKDSPLHF
CDR3nt: TGTGCCAGCAGCCGACGGACAGGGAAAGATTCACCCCTCCACTTT

d_gene: TRBD1
v_gene: TRBV28
j_gene: TRBJ1-1
abundance: once
CDR3aa: CAVQQGDTEAFF
CDR3nt: TGTGCCGTTCAACAGGGGGATACTGAAGCTTTCTTT

d_gene: TRBD2
v_gene: TRBV6-2/TRBV6-3
j_gene: TRBJ2-3
abundance: -
CDR3aa: CASSYERTSGRLADTQYF
CDR3nt: TGTGCCAGCAGTTACGAAAGGACTAGCGGGAGATTGGCAGATACGCAGTATTTT

d_gene: -
v_gene: TRBV14
j_gene: TRBJ2-3
abundance: -
CDR3aa: CASSPPTYTSTDTQYF
CDR3nt: TGTGCCAGCAGCCCCCCGACTTATACTAGCACAGATACGCAGTATTTT

d_gene: TRBD1
v_gene: TRBV28
j_gene: TRBJ2-5
abundance: once
CDR3aa: CASSFDRGVQETQYF
CDR3nt: TGTGCCAGCAGTTTCGACAGGGGAGTTCAAGAGACCCAGTACTTC

d_gene: -
v_gene: TRBV18
j_gene: TRBJ1-1
abundance: -
CDR3aa: CASSPTVNTEAFF
CDR3nt: TGTGCCAGCTCACCCACGGTGAACACTGAAGCTTTCTTT

d_gene: TRBD1
v_gene: TRBV6-2/TRBV6-3
j_gene: TRBJ2-1
abundance: -
CDR3aa: CASSYPGDREVIGQFF
CDR3nt: TGTGCCAGCAGTTACCCCGGGGACAGGGAGGTTATTGGGCAGTTCTTC

d_gene: -
v_gene: TRBV7-2
j_gene: TRBJ1-5
abundance: -
CDR3aa: CASSLPTGLNQPQHF
CDR3nt: TGTGCCAGCAGTCTACCCACCGGACTCAATCAGCCCCAGCATTTT

d_gene: TRBD1
v_gene: TRBV7-9
j_gene: TRBJ1-5
abundance: -
CDR3aa: CASSLDRDPQPQHF
CDR3nt: TGTGCCAGCAGCTTGGACAGGGATCCTCAGCCCCAGCATTTT

d_gene: TRBD1
v_gene: TRBV9
j_gene: TRBJ2-2
abundance: -
CDR3aa: CASSVGTGGLTGELFF
CDR3nt: TGTGCCAGCAGCGTAGGGACAGGGGGTTTAACCGGGGAGCTGTTTTTT

d_gene: TRBD1
v_gene: TRBV7-9
j_gene: TRBJ2-2
abundance: -
CDR3aa: CASSPGTGETGELFF
CDR3nt: TGTGCCAGCAGCCCAGGGACAGGGGAAACCGGGGAGCTGTTTTTT

d_gene: TRBD2
v_gene: TRBV5-4
j_gene: TRBJ2-5
abundance: -
CDR3aa: CASSLAWTSGGAAETQYF
CDR3nt: TGTGCCAGCAGCTTGGCCTGGACTAGCGGGGGGGCCGCAGAGACCCAGTACTTC

d_gene: TRBD1
v_gene: TRBV5-4
j_gene: TRBJ1-4
abundance: few
CDR3aa: CASSPGQGDEKLFF
CDR3nt: TGTGCCAGCAGCCCGGGACAGGGAGACGAAAAACTGTTTTTT

d_gene: TRBD1
v_gene: TRBV4-1
j_gene: TRBJ1-4
abundance: -
CDR3aa: CASSQDFGQGGNEKLFF
CDR3nt: TGCGCCAGCAGCCAAGATTTTGGACAGGGAGGGAATGAAAAACTGTTTTTT

d_gene: -
v_gene: TRBV5-1
j_gene: TRBJ1-5
abundance: -
CDR3aa: CASSTEGEANQPQHF
CDR3nt: TGCGCCAGCAGCACAGAGGGGGAAGCCAATCAGCCCCAGCATTTT

d_gene: -
v_gene: TRBV28
j_gene: TRBJ1-4
abundance: -
CDR3aa: CASRPGTLDEKLFF
CDR3nt: TGTGCCAGCAGACCCGGGACACTCGATGAAAAACTGTTTTTT

d_gene: TRBD1
v_gene: TRBV18
j_gene: TRBJ1-2
abundance: -
CDR3aa: CASSPSTGVLGYTF
CDR3nt: TGTGCCAGCTCACCATCGACAGGGGTACTTGGCTACACCTTC

d_gene: TRBD1
v_gene: TRBV19
j_gene: TRBJ2-7
abundance: -
CDR3aa: CASSTGQGHEQYF
CDR3nt: TGTGCCAGTAGTACCGGACAGGGTCACGAGCAGTACTTC

d_gene: TRBD1
v_gene: TRBV9
j_gene: TRBJ1-6
abundance: -
CDR3aa: CASSVGQGNSPLHF
CDR3nt: TGTGCCAGCAGCGTGGGACAGGGGAATTCACCCCTCCACTTT

d_gene: TRBD2
v_gene: TRBV19
j_gene: TRBJ2-1
abundance: -
CDR3aa: CASSSAAGAPSGNEQFF
CDR3nt: TGTGCCAGTAGTTCGGCAGCGGGGGCCCCCTCCGGCAATGAGCAGTTCTTC